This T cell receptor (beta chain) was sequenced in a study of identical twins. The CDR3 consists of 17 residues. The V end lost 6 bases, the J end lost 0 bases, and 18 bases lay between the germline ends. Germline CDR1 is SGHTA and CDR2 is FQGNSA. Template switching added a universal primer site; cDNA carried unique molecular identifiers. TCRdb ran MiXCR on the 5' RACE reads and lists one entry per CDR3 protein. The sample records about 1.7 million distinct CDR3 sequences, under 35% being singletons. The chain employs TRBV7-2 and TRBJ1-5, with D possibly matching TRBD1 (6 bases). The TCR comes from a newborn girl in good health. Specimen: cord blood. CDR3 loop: CASRLATHRDSNQPQHF. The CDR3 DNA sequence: TGTGCCAGCAGATTGGCCACCCACAGGGATAGCAATCAGCCCCAGCATTTT.